The source of this T cell receptor (beta chain) is a study of control samples from healthy donors and cancer patients. Per germline, CDR1 SGHTS and CDR2 YDEGEE. CDR3 length: 17 residues. The ends were cut back, 0 bases at V and 0 bases at J, with 10 bases in the middle. This clone appeared once. The method was immunoSEQ multiplex PCR; TCRdb's version includes in-frame clones alone and lacks a portion of them. The profile shows about 100,000 clones, about 91% of them singletons. This rearrangement joins TRBV5-8 to TRBJ1-6; D is possibly TRBD1 (6 bases). Sequences were obtained from blood. The receptor comes from a woman aged 18-35 years in good health. The CDR3 loop reads CASSLGRGGSYNSPLHF. As DNA, the CDR3 is TGTGCCAGCAGCTTGGGCAGGGGAGGCTCCTATAATTCACCCCTCCACTTT.